These 30 T cell receptor beta chains were all obtained from the same sample, sequenced in a study of control samples from healthy donors and cancer patients. Here immunoSEQ multiplex PCR was the method, and the copy in TCRdb shows in-frame clones only, minus some. The data show 90,000 to 100,000 clones, less than 85% seen once. The sample taken for sequencing was PBMCs. Receptors originate from a man aged 65 to 85 with lung cancer.

This chain joins TRBV30 and TRBJ2-7; tentatively, D is TRBD2 (6 bases). Germline V lookup: CDR1 GTSNPN, CDR2 SVGIG (reference sequence). The CDR3 spans 16 residues. Trimming shortened V by 0 bases and J by 5 bases, and 20 bases separated the two germline ends. The CDR3 DNA reads as TGTGCCTGGAGTGTACGACTGAGCGGGTACAGGAACGAGCAGTACTTC. Protein product: CAWSVRLSGYRNEQYF.

The rearrangement uses TRBV2 and TRBJ1-6; possible D gene TRBD1, 5 bases. V lost 8 bases and J 0 bases, leaving 23 bases between the germline ends. This CDR3 comprises 19 residues. CDR1 is SNHLY and CDR2 is FYNNEI in the germline V gene. In DNA form, the CDR3 reads TGTGCCAGCTGTACCGACAGTCAAACTTACGGCTCCTATAATTCACCCCTCCACTTT. Amino acid sequence: CASCTDSQTYGSYNSPLHF.

This chain uses TRBV5-1 with TRBJ2-2, with 9 bases lining up with TRBD1. Germline assignment: CDR1 SGHRS and CDR2 YFSETQ. This CDR3 contains 15 residues. V shed 0 bases and J 6 bases; nucleotides not matched to a gene: 3. The DNA for the CDR3 is TGCGCCAGCAGCTTGGCCACAGGGGGCTCCGGGGAGCTGTTTTTT. Residues: CASSLATGGSGELFF.

The chain combines TRBV28 with TRBJ2-7; no clear D gene. CDR3 size: 13 residues. Trimming shortened V by 3 bases and J by 3 bases, and 9 bases separated the two germline ends. The germline V gene has CDR1 MDHEN and CDR2 SYDVKM. The CDR3: CASSLTGLYEQYF. CDR3 in DNA: TGTGCCAGCAGTTTGACGGGCCTCTACGAGCAGTACTTC.

The J gene is TRBJ2-5, the V gene TRBV24-1, with D perhaps matching TRBD1 (5 bases). The CDR3 is 13 residues long. Germline CDR1 and CDR2: KGHDR and SFDVKD. V lost 4 bases, J lost 1 base, and 6 bases lay in between. CDR3 DNA sequence: TGTGCCACCAGTGAAGGGGTCCAAGAGACCCAGTACTTC. Translation: CATSEGVQETQYF.

This clone is a singleton in its sample. The chain has TRBV6-5 and TRBJ1-3, with D unclear. This CDR3 has 14 residues. In germline, CDR1 is MNHEY, CDR2 SVGAGI. V was pared by 6 bases and J by 2 bases, with 11 bases between. CDR3 DNA: TGTGCCAGCAGAGGCCCTGGAACTGGAAACACCATATATTTT. This sequence encodes CASRGPGTGNTIYF.

The chain joins TRBV4-3 to TRBJ2-3; 8 bases map to TRBD2. The germline V gene encodes CDR1 LGHNA and CDR2 YSLEER. With 0 bases clipped from V and 6 bases from J, the junction kept 5 bases outside the gene matches. The length of the CDR3 is 15 residues. CDR3 coding DNA: TGCGCCAGCAGCCAAGATAGCCCGGGAGGGGATACGCAGTATTTT. This codes for CASSQDSPGGDTQYF.

CDR3 bases: TGCGCCAGCAGCGGGAGGGGGAACTACGAGCAGTACTTC. Translation: CASSGRGNYEQYF. The V call is TRBV5-1, the J call TRBJ2-7, with a tentative D call TRBD2 (7 bases). This CDR3 spans 13 amino acids. The ends were cut back, 4 bases at V and 3 bases at J, with 11 bases in the middle. Per the germline V gene, CDR1 is SGHRS and CDR2 is YFSETQ.

The V call is TRBV10-2, the J call TRBJ1-1; TRBD1 matches at 8 bases. This CDR3 has 15 residues. Trimming cost V 0 bases and J 5 bases; bases outside gene matches: 5. The germline CDR1 and CDR2 sequences are WSHSY and SAAADI. This CDR3 is CASSESTGGGTEAFF. CDR3 nucleotide sequence: TGCGCCAGCAGTGAGTCTACAGGGGGGGGAACTGAAGCTTTCTTT.

This clone was counted a single time. The genes are TRBV20-1 and TRBJ2-7; D perhaps matches TRBD1 (5 bases). Trimming took 2 bases from V and 12 from J, leaving 11 bases between them. CDR3 size: 10 residues. Per germline, CDR1 DFQATT and CDR2 SNEGSKA (reference sequence). CDR3 DNA sequence: TGCAGTGCTAGATCCAGGGCAGCGTACTTC. Translation: CSARSRAAYF.

This chain uses TRBV19 with TRBJ1-2; maybe TRBD1 (5 bases). Germline V CDR1 and CDR2: LNHDA, SQIVND (reference sequence). This CDR3 is built from 15 residues. V was clipped by 4 bases and J by 2 bases, with 14 bases between them. The CDR3 sequence: CASSNLSGNNYGYTF. In DNA form, the CDR3 reads TGTGCCAGTAGTAATCTTTCAGGGAACAACTATGGCTACACCTTC.

This clone came up once. This sequence joins TRBV29-1 and TRBJ2-3; a possible D gene is TRBD2 (5 bases). CDR1 and CDR2 (germline): SQVTM, ANQGSEA. The CDR3 sequence is 11 residues long. The V end lost 7 bases, the J end lost 8 bases, and 13 bases lay between the germline ends. The CDR3 DNA sequence: TGCAGCGCCGCTTCTACTAGTACGCAGTATTTT. Residues: CSAASTSTQYF.

The genes are TRBV5-6 and TRBJ2-7; no firm D call. The V gene's germline CDR1 is SGHDT and CDR2 YYEEEE. Trimming pared 4 bases from V and 2 bases from J, leaving 13 bases between. The CDR3 totals 14 residues. The CDR3 loop is CASSRQDLTYEQYF. The CDR3, as DNA: TGTGCCAGCAGCCGGCAGGACCTGACCTACGAGCAGTACTTC.

The genes are TRBV24-1 and TRBJ2-2; tentative D call: TRBD1 (5 bases). Looked up from germline, CDR1 is KGHDR and CDR2 is SFDVKD. V lost 1 base to trimming and J lost 10 bases, with 15 bases between them. This CDR3 contains 15 residues. The CDR3 loop is CATSDFRQGGEELFF. DNA of the CDR3: TGTGCCACCAGTGATTTCCGGCAGGGCGGTGAGGAGCTGTTTTTT.

This chain uses TRBV24-1 with TRBJ1-4; TRBD1 matches at 8 bases. CDR3 size: 16 residues. The trim removed 5 bases at V and 9 bases at J, leaving 13 bases unmatched. Germline loops: CDR1 KGHDR, CDR2 SFDVKD. The CDR3 DNA follows: TGTGCCACCAGTGGCACTAGCAGGGGGCTGTGGAAAAAACTGTTTTTT. It codes for CATSGTSRGLWKKLFF.

The chain combines TRBV25-1 with TRBJ2-7; TRBD1 or TRBD2 may be the D gene (5 bases each). The CDR3 totals 15 residues. CDR1 is MGHDK, CDR2 SYGVNS, per germline. Trimming removed 1 base from V and 2 bases from J, with 12 bases in between. CDR3 DNA sequence: TGTGCCAGCAGTGAATCTGGGGGACCTGCCTACGAGCAGTACTTC. Its protein is CASSESGGPAYEQYF.

The table lists this clone with a count of one. V gene TRBV2 combines with J gene TRBJ2-3, with 11 bases aligning to TRBD2. V shed 2 bases, J shed 4 bases, and the junction held 5 bases outside the gene matches. The germline gives CDR1 SNHLY, CDR2 FYNNEI. The CDR3 totals 16 residues. CDR3 DNA: TGTGCCAGCAGTGAACTAGCGGGGGGCATTTCAGATACGCAGTATTTT. Translating it yields CASSELAGGISDTQYF.

V usage is TRBV19 and J usage is TRBJ1-2, with D perhaps TRBD1 (6 bases). V lost 3 bases, J lost 8 bases, and 16 bases lay in between. This CDR3 region has 14 residues. Germline lookup yields CDR1 LNHDA and CDR2 SQIVND (reference sequence). The chain's CDR3 is CASSMTGFLEGYTF. The CDR3 DNA reads as TGTGCCAGTAGTATGACAGGCTTCCTAGAGGGCTACACCTTC.

This sequence joins TRBV4-3 and TRBJ1-2, with 12 bases lining up with TRBD1. CDR1 is LGHNA and CDR2 is YSLEER in the germline V gene. This CDR3 region has 15 residues. Losses at the gene ends were 4 bases for V and 7 bases for J; bases not matched to a gene: 7. DNA of the CDR3: TGCGCCAGCAGCCGTACCGGGACAGGGGGCGGTGGCTACACCTTC. It codes for CASSRTGTGGGGYTF.

This rearrangement joins TRBV24-1 to TRBJ1-1, with 9 nucleotides matching TRBD1. The V and J ends lost 7 bases and 3 bases, in that order; junction bases with no gene match: 5. From germline, CDR1 is KGHDR and CDR2 SFDVKD. This CDR3 comprises 14 residues. The CDR3 is CATRGQGEYTEAFF. CDR3 coding DNA: TGTGCCACCAGGGGACAGGGTGAGTACACTGAAGCTTTCTTT.

This clone was seen once. The CDR3 coding sequence is TGTGCCAGCAGCTTGGAAGGGACACGGAATTCACCCCTCCACTTT. This sequence encodes CASSLEGTRNSPLHF. The rearrangement uses TRBV5-6 and TRBJ1-6; TRBD1 is a possible D gene (6 bases). The CDR3 totals 15 residues. Germline V CDR1 and CDR2: SGHDT, YYEEEE. The germline V and J ends were trimmed by 0 bases and 7 bases, with 11 bases remaining between them.

The chain has TRBV9 and TRBJ1-2; the match to TRBD1 covers 9 bases. This CDR3 is built from 14 residues. From germline, CDR1 is SGDLS and CDR2 YYNGEE. V lost 4 bases and J lost 7; bases outside the gene matches: 8. The CDR3 here is CASSTRQGESGYTF. CDR3 DNA sequence: TGTGCCAGCAGCACCCGACAGGGGGAAAGTGGCTACACCTTC.

V is TRBV27 and J is TRBJ2-7, with a possible D match to TRBD2 (6 bases). Germline V gene lookup returns CDR1 MNHEY and CDR2 SMNVEV (reference sequence). The CDR3 has 14 residues. V was pared by 5 bases and J by 0 bases, with 11 bases between. The CDR3 nucleotides are TGTGCCAGCAGTCAAGGGACTTACTCCTACGAGCAGTACTTC. Translation: CASSQGTYSYEQYF.

This clone is labeled large. The chain combines TRBV15 with TRBJ2-5; 10 positions match TRBD2. Germline V gives CDR1 LNHNV, CDR2 YYDKDF (reference sequence). Losses at the gene ends were 5 bases for V and 5 bases for J; bases not matched to a gene: 2. The CDR3 extends over 13 amino acids. The CDR3 DNA sequence: TGTGCCACCAGCTCACTAGCGGGGGAGACCCAGTACTTC. This codes for CATSSLAGETQYF.

The chain employs TRBV19 and TRBJ1-5, with a tentative D call TRBD1 (5 bases). Germline-derived CDR1 and CDR2 are LNHDA and SQIVND (reference sequence). The CDR3 runs 17 residues. V lost 7 bases to trimming and J lost 1 base, with 20 bases between them. In DNA form, the CDR3 reads TGTGCCAGTACCACGGGAGGGGAGAATGGGAGCAATCAGCCCCAGCATTTT. It encodes CASTTGGENGSNQPQHF.

This clone was found a few times. The chain employs TRBV28 and TRBJ2-7; 7 positions match TRBD1. The CDR3 runs to 13 residues. With 8 bases clipped from V and 3 bases from J, the junction kept 7 bases outside the gene matches. Germline lookup yields CDR1 MDHEN and CDR2 SYDVKM. The CDR3 is CASGRPGGYEQYF. The DNA for the CDR3 is TGTGCCAGCGGCCGACCAGGGGGCTACGAGCAGTACTTC.

The gene calls are TRBV12-3 or TRBV12-4 and TRBJ2-3; no definite D call. CDR3 size: 11 residues. Deletions cut 8 bases from V and 4 bases from J, with 7 bases between. CDR3 sequence reads: CASGLADTQYF. The CDR3 coding sequence is TGTGCCAGCGGGTTGGCAGATACGCAGTATTTT.

The chain combines TRBV6-5 with TRBJ1-6; possibly TRBD1 for D (5 bases). The germline gives CDR1 MNHEY, CDR2 SVGAGI. The length of the CDR3 is 14 residues. Trimming left V 7 bases short and J 10 bases short, with 17 bases between. The CDR3 DNA follows: TGTGCCAGCACCAATGGGGGTTCGGGCTCACCCCTCCACTTT. Translated: CASTNGGSGSPLHF.

The V and J genes are TRBV24-1 and TRBJ1-2; a possible D gene is TRBD1 (6 bases). Germline CDR1 and CDR2: KGHDR and SFDVKD. The CDR3 has 13 residues. Trimming stripped 2 bases from V and 5 bases from J, with 8 bases between. The CDR3, as DNA: TGTGCCACCAGTGATTCAGGGGCTTATGGCTACACCTTC. Its protein product is CATSDSGAYGYTF.

The rearrangement links TRBV7-2 to TRBJ2-7, with 9 bases lining up with TRBD2. The CDR3 consists of 15 residues. With V trimmed by 5 bases and J by 2 bases, 7 bases remained unmatched. The germline V gene encodes CDR1 SGHTA and CDR2 FQGNSA. CDR3 in amino acids: CASSPASGATYEQYF. The CDR3 DNA follows: TGTGCCAGCAGCCCAGCTAGCGGGGCGACCTACGAGCAGTACTTC.